This TCR beta chain was observed in a study of identical twins. All donors comprised healthy Caucasians. Study-wide findings and caveats: Within cord blood, abundant beta clonotypes carried fewer insertions, but memory repertoires showed no such trend.

Concerning this clonotype itself: No antigen is known for it.

The CDR3 sequence is 16 residues long. V dropped 0 bases and J dropped 3 bases, with 14 bases sitting between them. Germline CDR1 and CDR2: LNHNV and YYDKDF (reference sequence). TCRdb reprocessed the 5' RACE reads with MiXCR, giving one entry per CDR3 protein. Of hundreds of thousands of distinct CDR3 sequences in the sample, 8.6% were seen once. The data also belong to a second study, concerning yellow fever vaccine responses in identical twins.

V is TRBV15 and J is TRBJ1-2, with D maybe TRBD1 (5 bases). The source of this sequence is a woman aged 18-29 years in good health. What was sequenced was PBMCs. CDR3 nucleotides: TGTGCCACCAGCAGAGAATCCCCTGACAGTTACTATGGCTACACCTTC. It translates to CATSRESPDSYYGYTF. Full variable domain (outside the CDR3, taken from reference TRBV15 and TRBJ1-2): DAMVIQNPRYQVTQFGKPVTLSCSQTLNHNVMYWYQQKSSQAPKLLFHYYDKDFNNEADTPDNFQSRRPNTSFCFLDIRSPGLGDTAMYLCATSRESPDSYYGYTFGSGTRLTVV.